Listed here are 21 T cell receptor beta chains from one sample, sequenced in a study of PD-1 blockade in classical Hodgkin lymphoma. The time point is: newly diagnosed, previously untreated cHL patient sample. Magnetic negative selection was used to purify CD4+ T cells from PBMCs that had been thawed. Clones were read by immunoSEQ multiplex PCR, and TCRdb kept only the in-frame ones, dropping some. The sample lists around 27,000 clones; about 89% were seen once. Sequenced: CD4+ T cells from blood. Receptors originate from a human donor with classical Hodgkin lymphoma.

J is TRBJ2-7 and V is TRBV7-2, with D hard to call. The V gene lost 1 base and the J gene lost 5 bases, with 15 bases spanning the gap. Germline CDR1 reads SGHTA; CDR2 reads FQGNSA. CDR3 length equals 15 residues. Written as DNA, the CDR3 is TGTGCCAGCAGCTTAGTATCGGACGGTCGTAACGAGCAGTACTTC. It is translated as CASSLVSDGRNEQYF.

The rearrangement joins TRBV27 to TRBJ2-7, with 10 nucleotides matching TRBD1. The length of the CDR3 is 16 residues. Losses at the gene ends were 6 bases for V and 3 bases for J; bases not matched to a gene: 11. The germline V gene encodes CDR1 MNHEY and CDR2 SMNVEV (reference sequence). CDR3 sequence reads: CASSPDRGRADYEQYF. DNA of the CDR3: TGTGCCAGCAGCCCCGACAGGGGGCGGGCAGACTACGAGCAGTACTTC.

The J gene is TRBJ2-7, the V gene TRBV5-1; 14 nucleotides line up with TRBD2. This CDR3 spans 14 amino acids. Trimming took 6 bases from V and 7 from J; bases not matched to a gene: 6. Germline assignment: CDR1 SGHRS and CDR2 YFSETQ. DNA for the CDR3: TGCGCCAGCAAGGGGACTAGCGGGAGTCGTGAGCAGTACTTC. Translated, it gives CASKGTSGSREQYF.

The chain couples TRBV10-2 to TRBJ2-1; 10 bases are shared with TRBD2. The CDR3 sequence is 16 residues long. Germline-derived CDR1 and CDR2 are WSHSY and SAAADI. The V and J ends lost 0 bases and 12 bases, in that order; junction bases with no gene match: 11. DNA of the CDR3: TGCGCCAGCAGTGAGTCGAGGCTAGCGGGAGCCCTACCGCAGTTCTTC. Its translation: CASSESRLAGALPQFF.

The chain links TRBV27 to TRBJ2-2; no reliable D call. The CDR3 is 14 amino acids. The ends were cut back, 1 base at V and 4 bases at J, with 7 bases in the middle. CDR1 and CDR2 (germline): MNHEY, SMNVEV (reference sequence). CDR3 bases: TGTGCCAGCAGTTTATTTGGGCTCACCGGGGAGCTGTTTTTT. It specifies CASSLFGLTGELFF.

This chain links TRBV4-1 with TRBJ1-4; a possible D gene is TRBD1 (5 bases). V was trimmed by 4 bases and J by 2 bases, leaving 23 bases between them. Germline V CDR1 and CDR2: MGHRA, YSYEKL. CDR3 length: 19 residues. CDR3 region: CASSPVQGVRRRTNEKLFF. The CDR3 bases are TGCGCCAGCAGCCCCGTTCAGGGAGTTCGTAGGCGGACTAATGAAAAACTGTTTTTT.

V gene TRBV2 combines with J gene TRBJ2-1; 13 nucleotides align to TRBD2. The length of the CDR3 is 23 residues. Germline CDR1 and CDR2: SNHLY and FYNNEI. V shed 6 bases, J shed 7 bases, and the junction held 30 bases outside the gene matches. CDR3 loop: CASSIPDRRAGTSGIGISNEQFF. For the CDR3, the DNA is TGTGCCAGCAGCATACCGGACAGGAGAGCCGGGACTAGCGGGATCGGCATTAGTAATGAGCAGTTCTTC.

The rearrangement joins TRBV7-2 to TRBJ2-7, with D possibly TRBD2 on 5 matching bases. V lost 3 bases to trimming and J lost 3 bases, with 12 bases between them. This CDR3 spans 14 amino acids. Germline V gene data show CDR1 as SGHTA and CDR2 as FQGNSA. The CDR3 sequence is CASSFGEIVYEQYF. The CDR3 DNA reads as TGTGCCAGCAGCTTCGGGGAAATAGTCTACGAGCAGTACTTC.

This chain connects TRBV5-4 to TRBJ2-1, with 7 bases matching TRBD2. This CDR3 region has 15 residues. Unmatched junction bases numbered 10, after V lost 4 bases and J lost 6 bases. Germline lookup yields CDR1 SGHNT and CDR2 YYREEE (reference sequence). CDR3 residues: CASSMGGSNSNEQFF. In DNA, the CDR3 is TGTGCCAGCAGCATGGGCGGGAGTAACTCCAATGAGCAGTTCTTC. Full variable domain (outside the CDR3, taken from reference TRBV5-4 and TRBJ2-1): ETGVTQSPTHLIKTRGQQVTLRCSSQSGHNTVSWYQQALGQGPQFIFQYYREEENGRGNFPPRFSGLQFPNYSSELNVNALELDDSALYLCASSMGGSNSNEQFFGPGTRLTVL.

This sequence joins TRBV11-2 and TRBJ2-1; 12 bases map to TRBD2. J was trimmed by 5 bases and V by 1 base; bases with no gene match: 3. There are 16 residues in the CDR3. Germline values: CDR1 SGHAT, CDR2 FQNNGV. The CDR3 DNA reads TGTGCCAGCAGCTTAGCCGGACTAGCGGGGAACAATGAGCAGTTCTTC. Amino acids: CASSLAGLAGNNEQFF.

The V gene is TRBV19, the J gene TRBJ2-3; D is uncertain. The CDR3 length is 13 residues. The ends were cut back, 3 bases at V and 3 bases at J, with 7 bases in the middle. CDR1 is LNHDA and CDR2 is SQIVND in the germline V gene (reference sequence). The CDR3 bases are TGTGCCAGTAGTATTGGGTTGACAGATACGCAGTATTTT. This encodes CASSIGLTDTQYF.

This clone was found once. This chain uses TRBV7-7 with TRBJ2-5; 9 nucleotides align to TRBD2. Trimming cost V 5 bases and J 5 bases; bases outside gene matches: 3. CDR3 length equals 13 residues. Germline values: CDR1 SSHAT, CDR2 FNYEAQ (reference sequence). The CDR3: CASSLTSGETQYF. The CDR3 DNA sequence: TGTGCCAGCAGCCTCACTAGCGGGGAGACCCAGTACTTC.

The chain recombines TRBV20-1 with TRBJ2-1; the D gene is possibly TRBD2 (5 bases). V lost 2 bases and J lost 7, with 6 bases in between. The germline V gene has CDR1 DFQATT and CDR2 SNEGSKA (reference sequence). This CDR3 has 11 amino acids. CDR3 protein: CSARPGNEQFF. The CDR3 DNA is TGCAGTGCTAGACCGGGGAATGAGCAGTTCTTC.

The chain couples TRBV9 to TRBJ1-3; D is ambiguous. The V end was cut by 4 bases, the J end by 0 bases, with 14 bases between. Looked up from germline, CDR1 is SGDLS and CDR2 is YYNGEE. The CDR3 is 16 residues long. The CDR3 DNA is TGTGCCAGCAGCCGGTCCCGCGCCGACTCTGGAAACACCATATATTTT. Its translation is CASSRSRADSGNTIYF.

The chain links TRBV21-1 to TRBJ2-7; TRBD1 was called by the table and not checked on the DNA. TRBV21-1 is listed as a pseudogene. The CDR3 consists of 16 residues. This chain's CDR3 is CASSKGTGQGGDEQYF. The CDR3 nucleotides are TGTGCCAGCAGCAAAGGGACGGGACAGGGTGGAGACGAGCAGTACTTC.

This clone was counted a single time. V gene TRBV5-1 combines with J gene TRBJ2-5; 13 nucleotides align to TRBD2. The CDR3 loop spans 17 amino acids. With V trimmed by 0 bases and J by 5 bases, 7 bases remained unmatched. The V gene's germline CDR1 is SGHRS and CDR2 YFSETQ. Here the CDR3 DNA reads TGCGCCAGCAGCTTGGGGACTAGCGGGAGACCCATCGAGACCCAGTACTTC. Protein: CASSLGTSGRPIETQYF.

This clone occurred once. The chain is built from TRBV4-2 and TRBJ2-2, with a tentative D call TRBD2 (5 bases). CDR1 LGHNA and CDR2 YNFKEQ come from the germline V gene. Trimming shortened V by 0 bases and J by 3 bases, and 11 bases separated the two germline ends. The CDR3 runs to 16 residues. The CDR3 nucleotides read TGTGCCAGCAGCCAAGATTTGCGGGCGTACACCGGGGAGCTGTTTTTT. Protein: CASSQDLRAYTGELFF.

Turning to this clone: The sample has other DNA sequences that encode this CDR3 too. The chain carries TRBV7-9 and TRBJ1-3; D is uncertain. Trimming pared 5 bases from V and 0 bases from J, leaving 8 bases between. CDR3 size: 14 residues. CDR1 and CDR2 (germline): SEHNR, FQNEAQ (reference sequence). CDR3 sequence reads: CASSPRSSGNTIYF. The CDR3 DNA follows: TGTGCCAGCAGCCCCCGATCCTCTGGAAACACCATATATTTT.

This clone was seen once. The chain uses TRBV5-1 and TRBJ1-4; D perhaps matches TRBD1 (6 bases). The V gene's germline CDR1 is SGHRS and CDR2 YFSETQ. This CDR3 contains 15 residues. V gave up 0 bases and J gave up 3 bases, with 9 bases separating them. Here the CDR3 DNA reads TGCGCCAGCAGCTTGGGGCAGGGGTCTAATGAAAAACTGTTTTTT. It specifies CASSLGQGSNEKLFF.

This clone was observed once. The CDR3 here is CASSYGLDTQYF. Here the CDR3 DNA reads TGTGCCAGCAGCTACGGACTGGATACGCAGTATTTT. V gene TRBV7-9 combines with J gene TRBJ2-3; D might be TRBD2 (5 bases). CDR1 is SEHNR, CDR2 FQNEAQ, per germline (reference sequence). Trimming cost V 4 bases and J 6 bases, with 8 bases left between them. The CDR3 has 12 residues.

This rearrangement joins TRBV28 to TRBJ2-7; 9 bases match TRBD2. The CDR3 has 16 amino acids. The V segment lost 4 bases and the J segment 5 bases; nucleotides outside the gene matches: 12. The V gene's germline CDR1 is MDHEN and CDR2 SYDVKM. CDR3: CASSSPIAGASNEQYF. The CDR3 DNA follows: TGTGCCAGCAGTTCCCCCATAGCGGGAGCTTCCAACGAGCAGTACTTC.